The 10 T cell receptor beta chains reported below all come from one sample, sequenced in a study of cytomegalovirus exposure and HLA in healthy donors. PCR was performed using 60 Vbeta and 13 Jbeta primers. Produced via immunoSEQ multiplex PCR; TCRdb's table is partial and in-frame only. Found here are around 190,000 clones, about 69% of them singletons; the top ten hold approximately 5%. Sample: PBMCs. Source of these receptors: a young man in good health and CMV-seropositive.

The chain carries TRBV9 and TRBJ2-7; D not certain. Trimming took 3 bases from V and 3 from J, leaving 10 bases between them. CDR3 length: 13 amino acids. Germline V gene sequence: CDR1 SGDLS, CDR2 YYNGEE. The CDR3: CASSGSRDYEQYF. In nucleotides, the CDR3 is TGTGCCAGCAGCGGATCTAGAGACTACGAGCAGTACTTC.

A single count supports this clone. The chain combines TRBV4-1 with TRBJ1-2, with no clear D. The CDR3 contains 14 residues. V was trimmed by 4 bases and J by 4 bases, leaving 13 bases between them. From germline, CDR1 is MGHRA and CDR2 YSYEKL. The CDR3 coding sequence is TGCGCCAGCAGCCCCGCTGGTGGGAGCTATGGCTACACCTTC. Translated: CASSPAGGSYGYTF.

This clone occurred a few times. The gene calls are TRBV11-2 and TRBJ1-3, with 8 bases identical to TRBD1. This CDR3 has 16 residues. J was trimmed by 0 bases and V by 5 bases; bases with no gene match: 6. Germline lookup yields CDR1 SGHAT and CDR2 FQNNGV. The CDR3 loop reads CASSPVTGASGNTIYF. DNA of the CDR3: TGTGCCAGCAGCCCAGTGACAGGGGCCTCTGGAAACACCATATATTTT.

The CDR3 loop reads CASSLLDRGIDEQYF. The DNA for the CDR3 is TGTGCCAGCAGCCTCCTCGACAGGGGGATCGACGAGCAGTACTTC. The rearrangement joins TRBV7-2 to TRBJ2-7; 9 bases are a match to TRBD1. Losses at the gene ends were 5 bases for V and 5 bases for J; bases not matched to a gene: 10. CDR3 length: 15 amino acids. Germline CDR1 and CDR2: SGHTA and FQGNSA.

The chain recombines TRBV19 with TRBJ2-3; TRBD1 agrees at 11 bases. The germline V gene has CDR1 LNHDA and CDR2 SQIVND (reference sequence). The CDR3 contains 14 residues. After removal of 4 bases from V and 4 bases from J, the junction contained 1 base not matched to a gene. The CDR3 DNA reads as TGTGCCAGTAGTACGGGACAGGGGGCAGATACGCAGTATTTT. This codes for CASSTGQGADTQYF. Full variable domain (outside the CDR3, taken from reference TRBV19 and TRBJ2-3): DGGITQSPKYLFRKEGQNVTLSCEQNLNHDAMYWYRQDPGQGLRLIYYSQIVNDFQKGDIAEGYSVSREKKESFPLTVTSAQKNPTAFYLCASSTGQGADTQYFGPGTRLTVL.

The V call is TRBV5-6, the J call TRBJ1-5; D perhaps matches TRBD1 (5 bases). Germline V gives CDR1 SGHDT, CDR2 YYEEEE. The CDR3 covers 16 residues. V lost 4 bases, J lost 2 bases, and 16 bases lay in between. The chain's CDR3 is CASSLRLWGGNQPQHF. CDR3 DNA sequence: TGTGCCAGCAGCCTCCGACTTTGGGGGGGCAATCAGCCCCAGCATTTT.

The chain has TRBV9 and TRBJ2-6; D is perhaps TRBD2 (6 bases). Germline V gene data show CDR1 as SGDLS and CDR2 as YYNGEE. This CDR3 is built from 19 residues. V lost 4 bases, J lost 0 bases, and 20 bases lay in between. CDR3 coding DNA: TGTGCCAGCAGCACCAGACCCTGGGGGGATATCTCTGGGGCCAACGTCCTGACTTTC. It encodes CASSTRPWGDISGANVLTF.

The rearrangement joins TRBV27 to TRBJ2-5; 7 bases match TRBD1. The germline gives CDR1 MNHEY, CDR2 SMNVEV (reference sequence). CDR3 length: 13 amino acids. V lost 6 bases to trimming and J lost 2 bases; unmatched junction nucleotides: 3. CDR3 region: CASSRDRQETQYF. CDR3 coding DNA: TGTGCCAGCAGCCGGGACAGACAAGAGACCCAGTACTTC.

The V gene is TRBV28, the J gene TRBJ2-4; 11 nucleotides align to TRBD2. This CDR3 contains 17 residues. Trimming cost V 4 bases and J 2 bases; bases outside gene matches: 7. Germline CDR1 MDHEN, CDR2 SYDVKM. CDR3 sequence: CASSSLPSGGSKNIQYF. In DNA form, the CDR3 reads TGTGCCAGCAGTTCTCTTCCTAGCGGGGGGTCCAAAAACATTCAGTACTTC.

The CDR3 region is CASSEGQGYYGYTF. Here the CDR3 DNA reads TGTGCCAGCAGCGAGGGACAGGGCTACTATGGCTACACCTTC. The chain carries TRBV9 and TRBJ1-2; TRBD1 matches 9 bases. The germline CDR1 and CDR2 sequences are SGDLS and YYNGEE. This CDR3 spans 14 amino acids. The ends lost 3 bases at V and 3 bases at J; junction bases unmatched: 3.